This TCR beta chain stems from a study of shared clonotypes between healthy human individuals. Overall study: Aged between 18 and 49, the donors were a couple of women and three men.

V lost 3 bases and J lost 3; bases outside the gene matches: 5. The CDR3 sequence is 15 residues long. CDR1 and CDR2 (germline): LNHDA, SQIVND (reference sequence). Note on this clone: No antigen is known for it.

Regarding the study as a whole: Sampling was confined to blood; repertoires within tissues likely differ. Researchers found naive subsets generally carried larger estimated richness than memory subsets.

Original processing methods: As immunoSEQ supplied junction-only sequences (without quality scores), filtering differed. Here immunoSEQ multiplex PCR was the method, and the copy in TCRdb shows in-frame clones only, minus some. V, J and clone size are those of that table, while D and trimming were read from the DNA. The top ten hold approximately 1.5% of the sample, which has about 1 million clones, roughly 70% seen once. Sequencing was performed on memory CD4+ T cells sorted from blood. Subset here: CD45RA-negative fraction. The rearrangement links TRBV19 to TRBJ2-1, with 7 bases lining up with TRBD2. The source is a man between 18 and 35 years old in good health. CDR3 residues: CASSIEGRGYNEQFF. Written as DNA, the CDR3 is TGTGCCAGTAGTATTGAAGGGAGGGGCTACAATGAGCAGTTCTTC.